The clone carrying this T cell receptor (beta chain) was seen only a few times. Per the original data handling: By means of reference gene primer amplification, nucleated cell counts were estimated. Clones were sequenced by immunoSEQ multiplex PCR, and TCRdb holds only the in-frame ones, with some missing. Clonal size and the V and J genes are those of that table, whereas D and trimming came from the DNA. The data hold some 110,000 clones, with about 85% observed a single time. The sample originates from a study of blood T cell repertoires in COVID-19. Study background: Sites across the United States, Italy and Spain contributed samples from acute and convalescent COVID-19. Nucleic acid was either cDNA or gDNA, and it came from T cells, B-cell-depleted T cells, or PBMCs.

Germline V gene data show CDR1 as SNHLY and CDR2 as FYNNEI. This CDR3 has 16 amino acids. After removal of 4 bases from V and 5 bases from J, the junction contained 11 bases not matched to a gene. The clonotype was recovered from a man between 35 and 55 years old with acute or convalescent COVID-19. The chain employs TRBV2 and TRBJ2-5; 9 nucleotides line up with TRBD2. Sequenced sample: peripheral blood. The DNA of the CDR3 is TGTGCCAGCAGTGGGCTGCTTAGCGGGAGTGGGGAGACCCAGTACTTC. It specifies CASSGLLSGSGETQYF.